This entry describes one T cell receptor beta chain. There are 11 residues in the CDR3. Germline V gene data show CDR1 as DFQATT and CDR2 as SNEGSKA (reference sequence). Methods used by the authors: Counts of nucleated cells, estimated from reference gene primer amplification, were obtained. The assay was immunoSEQ multiplex PCR, and TCRdb's table has in-frame clones only and misses some. For V, J and clone size, that table is used; D and trimming come from the DNA. The repertoire consists of approximately 270,000 clones, with around 82% occurring once and the leading ten covering 0.87%. The data stem from a study of blood T cell repertoires in COVID-19.

This chain links TRBV20-1 with TRBJ1-1, with TRBD1 matching over 8 bases. The clonotype comes from a human donor with COVID-19, enrolled during active disease. The donor label of this sample is uncertain. The sequenced sample consisted of peripheral blood. This CDR3 is CRTGSSTEAFF. As DNA, the CDR3 is TGCCGGACAGGGTCGTCCACTGAAGCTTTCTTT.